The table lists the clone carrying this T cell receptor (beta chain) with a count of one. Sequenced by immunoSEQ multiplex PCR; TCRdb stores in-frame clones only, minus some. The sample includes tens of thousands of clones, roughly 90% of them seen just once. These data originate in a study of T cell changes during pregnancy in multiple sclerosis. The CDR3 consists of 14 residues. V lost 6 bases, J lost 3 bases, and 14 bases lay in between. The germline V gene has CDR1 MNHEY and CDR2 SVGAGI. This TCR was sampled from a female donor with multiple sclerosis, enrolled in a pregnancy study. The source was peripheral blood, collected in the first trimester of pregnancy. The V and J genes are TRBV6-5 and TRBJ1-2; D may be TRBD1 (5 bases). CDR3 bases: TGTGCCAGCAGCTCCGGGGGTCGCCACTATGGCTACACCTTC. This codes for CASSSGGRHYGYTF.